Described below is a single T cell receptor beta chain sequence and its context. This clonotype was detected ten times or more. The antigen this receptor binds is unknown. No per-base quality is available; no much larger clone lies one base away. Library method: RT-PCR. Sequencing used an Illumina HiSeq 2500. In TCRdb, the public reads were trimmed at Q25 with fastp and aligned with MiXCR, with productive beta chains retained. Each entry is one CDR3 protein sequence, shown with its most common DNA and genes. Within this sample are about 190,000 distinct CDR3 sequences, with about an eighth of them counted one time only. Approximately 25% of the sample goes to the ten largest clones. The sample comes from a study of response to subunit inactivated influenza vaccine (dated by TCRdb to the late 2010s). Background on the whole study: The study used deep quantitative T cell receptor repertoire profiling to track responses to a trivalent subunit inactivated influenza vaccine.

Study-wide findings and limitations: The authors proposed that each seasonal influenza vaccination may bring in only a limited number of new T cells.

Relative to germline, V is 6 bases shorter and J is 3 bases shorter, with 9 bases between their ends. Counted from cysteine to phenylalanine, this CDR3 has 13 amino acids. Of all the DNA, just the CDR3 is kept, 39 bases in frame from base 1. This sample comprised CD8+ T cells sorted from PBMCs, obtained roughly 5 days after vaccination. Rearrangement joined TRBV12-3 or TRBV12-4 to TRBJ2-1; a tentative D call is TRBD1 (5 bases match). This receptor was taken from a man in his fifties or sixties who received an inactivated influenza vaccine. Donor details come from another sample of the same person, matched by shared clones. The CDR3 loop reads CASRDKVYNEQFF. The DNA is TGTGCCAGCAGGGACAAGGTCTACAATGAGCAGTTCTTC.